This T cell receptor beta chain is from a study of T cell changes during pregnancy in multiple sclerosis. Here immunoSEQ multiplex PCR was the method, and the copy in TCRdb shows in-frame clones only, minus some. The sample yields about 49,000 clones, more than 85% seen once. Germline V gene data show CDR1 as MNHEY and CDR2 as SMNVEV (reference sequence). CDR3 length: 13 amino acids. V was trimmed by 5 bases and J by 8 bases, leaving 13 bases between them. This clonotype was sampled from a female donor with multiple sclerosis, enrolled in a pregnancy study. The chain links TRBV27 to TRBJ2-1; perhaps TRBD1 as D (5 bases). The specimen comprised CD8+ T cells from peripheral blood mononuclear cells, sampled in the first trimester of pregnancy. The chain's CDR3 is CASSITREHEQFF. The CDR3 DNA follows: TGTGCCAGCAGTATAACCAGGGAACATGAGCAGTTCTTC.